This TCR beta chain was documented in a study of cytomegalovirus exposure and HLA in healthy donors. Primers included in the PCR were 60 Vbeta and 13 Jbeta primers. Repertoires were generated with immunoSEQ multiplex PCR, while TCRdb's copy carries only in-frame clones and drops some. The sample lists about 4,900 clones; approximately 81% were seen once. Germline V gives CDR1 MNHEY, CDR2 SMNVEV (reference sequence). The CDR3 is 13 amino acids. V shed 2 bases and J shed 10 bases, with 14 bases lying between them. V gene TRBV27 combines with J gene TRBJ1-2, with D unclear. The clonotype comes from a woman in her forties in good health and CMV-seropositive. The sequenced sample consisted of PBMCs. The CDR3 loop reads CASSLGGGMDYTF. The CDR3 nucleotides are TGTGCCAGCAGTTTAGGTGGAGGGATGGACTACACCTTC.